Below are 15 T cell receptor beta chains sequenced from a single sample in a study of blood T cell repertoires in COVID-19. Using immunoSEQ multiplex PCR, the repertoire was profiled, and TCRdb retains in-frame clones only, with some absent. Among about 140,000 clones listed, roughly 85% were seen once. The source material was peripheral blood. All receptors come from a man in his forties or fifties with acute or convalescent COVID-19.

The rearrangement links TRBV28 to TRBJ2-2; D is unresolved. V was pared by 10 bases and J by 3 bases, with 12 bases between. The CDR3 is 13 residues long. The germline CDR1 and CDR2 sequences are MDHEN and SYDVKM. The DNA of the CDR3 is TGTGCCACCACCCCCCGAGACACCGGGGAGCTGTTTTTT. It encodes CATTPRDTGELFF.

The chain employs TRBV7-9 and TRBJ2-2; D is undetermined. V dropped 7 bases and J dropped 5 bases, with 17 bases sitting between them. Germline loops: CDR1 SEHNR, CDR2 FQNEAQ (reference sequence). The CDR3 length is 15 residues. CDR3: CASTPSPPPTGELFF. CDR3 in DNA: TGTGCCAGCACCCCCTCCCCCCCTCCGACCGGGGAGCTGTTTTTT.

V and J are TRBV2 and TRBJ2-7; 12 nucleotides agree with TRBD2. V gave up 8 bases and J gave up 0 bases; unmatched junction bases: 2. CDR1 and CDR2 (germline): SNHLY, FYNNEI. The CDR3 runs to 14 residues. CDR3 coding DNA: TGTGCCAGCTCGGGACTAGCGGGCTCCTACGAGCAGTACTTC. This sequence encodes CASSGLAGSYEQYF.

V gene TRBV10-2 combines with J gene TRBJ1-5; D call uncertain. The CDR3 runs 14 residues. V was clipped by 6 bases and J by 7 bases, with 16 bases between them. Per germline, CDR1 WSHSY and CDR2 SAAADI. Here the CDR3 DNA reads TGCGCCAGCAGCCGGCAGACTCAAAACCAGCCCCAGCATTTT. This sequence encodes CASSRQTQNQPQHF.

This clone was recorded at least ten times. V and J are TRBV13 and TRBJ1-1; D perhaps matches TRBD1 (6 bases). The CDR3 length is 13 residues. The V end lost 5 bases, the J end lost 5 bases, and 12 bases lay between the germline ends. Looked up from germline, CDR1 is PRHDT and CDR2 is FYEKMQ (reference sequence). The CDR3 region is CASSLQGWTEAFF. Written as DNA, the CDR3 is TGTGCCAGCAGCCTCCAGGGGTGGACTGAAGCTTTCTTT.

J is TRBJ2-7 and V is TRBV5-1, with D possibly TRBD1 on 6 matching bases. The germline CDR1 and CDR2 sequences are SGHRS and YFSETQ. This CDR3 has 14 residues. Trimming took off 1 base at V and 6 bases at J, with 14 bases between the two ends. In nucleotides, the CDR3 is TGCGCCAGCAGCTTGAGTCAGGGGATATTCGAGCAGTACTTC. As protein: CASSLSQGIFEQYF. The entire variable domain, with the rest obtained from reference TRBV5-1 and TRBJ2-7, is as follows: KAGVTQTPRYLIKTRGQQVTLSCSPISGHRSVSWYQQTPGQGLQFLFEYFSETQRNKGNFPGRFSGRQFSNSRSEMNVSTLELGDSALYLCASSLSQGIFEQYFGPGTRLTVT.

J is TRBJ1-3 and V is TRBV9; D gene unclear. Germline assignment: CDR1 SGDLS and CDR2 YYNGEE. V shed 4 bases and J shed 1 base, with 15 bases lying between them. This CDR3 is 16 amino acids long. This chain's CDR3 is CASSTPPAGSGNTIYF. CDR3 bases: TGTGCCAGCAGCACCCCTCCCGCCGGGTCTGGAAACACCATATATTTT.

The chain couples TRBV4-1 to TRBJ1-1; D not certain. The ends were cut back, 1 base at V and 3 bases at J, with 9 bases in the middle. Germline assignment: CDR1 MGHRA and CDR2 YSYEKL. CDR3 length: 14 amino acids. The CDR3 loop reads CASSQVLGDTEAFF. Here the CDR3 DNA reads TGCGCCAGCAGCCAAGTACTTGGAGACACTGAAGCTTTCTTT.

The rearrangement uses TRBV4-1 and TRBJ1-1; D unresolved. Per the germline V gene, CDR1 is MGHRA and CDR2 is YSYEKL. V gave up 4 bases and J gave up 0 bases, with 12 bases separating them. The CDR3 loop spans 15 amino acids. Here the CDR3 DNA reads TGCGCCAGCAGCCTGACGAGGGCATTGAACACTGAAGCTTTCTTT. As protein: CASSLTRALNTEAFF.

This chain connects TRBV27 to TRBJ2-5, with 8 nucleotides matching TRBD2. The CDR3 is made up of 15 amino acids. Germline V lookup: CDR1 MNHEY, CDR2 SMNVEV (reference sequence). J lost 5 bases, V lost 1 base, and 6 bases had no gene match. For the CDR3, the DNA is TGTGCCAGCAGTTTATATCGGGGGGGGGTGGAGACCCAGTACTTC. This codes for CASSLYRGGVETQYF.

The gene calls are TRBV7-9 and TRBJ1-5; 7 nucleotides agree with TRBD1. The CDR3 runs to 17 residues. The germline gives CDR1 SEHNR, CDR2 FQNEAQ (reference sequence). The V gene end was trimmed by 1 base and the J gene end by 1 base; junction bases not matched to a gene: 7. CDR3 sequence reads: CASSLEWQGGSNQPQHF. The DNA of the CDR3 is TGTGCCAGCAGCTTAGAGTGGCAGGGGGGAAGCAATCAGCCCCAGCATTTT.

In DNA, the CDR3 is TGTGCCACCAGCAGAAGAGCGGGAGTGATTAACAATGAGCAGTTCTTC. This translates into CATSRRAGVINNEQFF. The gene calls are TRBV15 and TRBJ2-1; 8 bases fit TRBD2. The ends lost 2 bases at V and 5 bases at J; junction bases unmatched: 8. Germline CDR1 LNHNV, CDR2 YYDKDF (reference sequence). CDR3 length: 16 residues. The full variable domain, completed using reference TRBV15 and TRBJ2-1, is DAMVIQNPRYQVTQFGKPVTLSCSQTLNHNVMYWYQQKSSQAPKLLFHYYDKDFNNEADTPDNFQSRRPNTSFCFLDIRSPGLGDTAMYLCATSRRAGVINNEQFFGPGTRLTVL.

J is TRBJ1-2 and V is TRBV11-2, with 8 bases matching TRBD1. From germline, CDR1 is SGHAT and CDR2 FQNNGV. Trimming took 1 base from V and 7 from J; bases not matched to a gene: 5. The CDR3 loop spans 14 amino acids. The CDR3 DNA reads as TGTGCCAGCAGCTTAGCGCAGGGGGCCGGTGGCTACACCTTC. It is translated as CASSLAQGAGGYTF.

The chain uses TRBV18 and TRBJ2-7, with a weak D call TRBD1 (7 bases). CDR1 KGHSH and CDR2 LQKENI come from the germline V gene. The CDR3 consists of 14 residues. V shed 2 bases and J shed 2 bases, with 10 bases lying between them. The CDR3: CASSPGGTAYEQYF. CDR3 bases: TGTGCCAGCTCACCAGGAGGGACAGCCTACGAGCAGTACTTC.

This chain uses TRBV7-2 with TRBJ2-1; D uncertain. CDR1 and CDR2 from the germline V gene are SGHTA and FQGNSA. There are 12 residues in the CDR3. V lost 5 bases, J lost 5 bases, and 7 bases lay in between. The CDR3 DNA sequence: TGTGCCAGCAGCCCCTACCACAATGAGCAGTTCTTC. This codes for CASSPYHNEQFF.